In its sample, the clone carrying this T cell receptor (beta chain) was seen a few times. The antigen remains undetermined. CDR1 and CDR2 (germline): DFQATT, SNEGSKA (reference sequence). V was clipped by 1 base and J by 0 bases, with 4 bases between them. CDR3 length: 12 residues. The source of the sample is a study of T cell repertoires in cytomegalovirus infection. Using its own MiXCR run on the reads, TCRdb lists one record per CDR3 protein. Among approximately 1,000,000 distinct CDR3 sequences listed, 25% to 40% were seen once. This TCR was recovered from a human donor in good health (CMV status not recorded). Some clones in this sample may be carry-over from other donors' samples. The V and J genes are TRBV20-1 and TRBJ2-7; no reliable D call. Source: cultured CD8+ T cells from PBMCs, taken from culture after CMV antigen stimulation. CDR3: CSARGISYEQYV. DNA of the CDR3: TGCAGTGCTAGAGGGATCTCCTACGAGCAGTACGTC.